This TCR beta chain is from a study of Graves' ophthalmopathy and Graves' hyperthyroidism. V lost 10 bases and J lost 9, with 13 bases in between. This CDR3 is built from 10 residues. Looked up from germline, CDR1 is SGHTS and CDR2 is YDEGEE. RNA transcripts served as template for amplifying TCR beta CDR3 sequences. RT-PCR was first run with HTBI primers, then multiplex PCR in a second round. Each CDR3 protein gets one entry after TCRdb re-called the multiplex PCR reads with MiXCR. This table holds about 390,000 distinct CDR3 sequences, 15% found once. V usage is TRBV5-8 and J usage is TRBJ2-5; weak D call: TRBD1 (7 bases). The sequence was obtained from a woman under 30 with stable Graves' hyperthyroidism. Sequenced sample: peripheral blood. The CDR3 sequence is CAGGGWAQYF. The CDR3 DNA reads as TGTGCCGGAGGGGGCTGGGCCCAGTACTTC.